This T cell receptor beta chain emerged from a study of PD-1 blockade in classical Hodgkin lymphoma. Findings and caveats of the study: There was a significant rise in CD4+ TCR diversity by C4D1, with no such rise for CD8+. The study found complete responders had baseline diversity similar to newly diagnosed patients.

This clone was seen once. Antigen: not known. Clones were read by immunoSEQ multiplex PCR, and TCRdb kept only the in-frame ones, dropping some. The table records some 100,000 clones, roughly 91% of them present only once. Time point meaning: cycle 4 day 1 (C4D1), after more than 5 weeks of nivolumab. Every patient experienced relapse after autologous stem cell transplantation, and brentuximab vedotin exposure varied. When best responses were assessed, they were complete response, partial response or progressive disease. The TCR sequence derives from a human donor with classical Hodgkin lymphoma. The sequencing here drew on peripheral blood mononuclear cells (PBMCs), taken before the fourth cycle of nivolumab.

In DNA, the CDR3 is TGTGCCAGCAGCCGGACCTGGGGATCCAAAAACATTCAGTACTTC. Its translation: CASSRTWGSKNIQYF. The chain is built from TRBV28 and TRBJ2-4; D remains ambiguous. The V end was cut by 6 bases, the J end by 2 bases, with 14 bases between. The CDR3 runs to 15 residues. Germline lookup yields CDR1 MDHEN and CDR2 SYDVKM.